This T cell receptor (beta chain) came from a study of cytotoxic CD8 clonotypes in ibrutinib-treated CLL. Study-level background: IGHV unmutated roughly 18; relapsed/refractory about a dozen; treatment-naive more than 14. Complete response was seen in 2 patients and partial in roughly 25; around twelve progressed and roughly 14 stayed remitted after a median around 68 months. Following treatment for a median roughly twelve months, range 6 to 36, response samples were then taken.

As concerns this clone: Its antigen is not known.

Profiled with immunoSEQ multiplex PCR; TCRdb holds only in-frame clones, not every one. The sample has 330,000 or so clones; about 61% are singletons. CDR3 length equals 15 residues. CDR1 is LGHNA and CDR2 is YSLEER in the germline V gene. V shed 1 base and J 7 bases; nucleotides not matched to a gene: 7. Regarding the study as a whole: Baseline clonality, above age-matched healthy donor levels, tracked circulating CD8+ T-cell counts.

The chain links TRBV4-3 to TRBJ2-1; 7 bases align to TRBD2. The TCR originated in a human donor with chronic lymphocytic leukemia. This material consisted of PBMCs, taken after 36 months of ibrutinib treatment. The CDR3, as DNA: TGCGCCAGCAGCCAAGGGGGCGGACTAGGGAATGAGCAGTTCTTC. Translated, it gives CASSQGGGLGNEQFF.